The 8 T cell receptor beta chains below all came from one sample that was sequenced in a study of CD8+CD57+ T cells in acquired aplastic anemia. CD8+CD57+ cell expansion, shown by flow cytometry, had occurred in the patients selected for sequencing. Genomic DNA acted as the template from which TCR beta VDJ combination and CDR3 sequence profiling were carried out. Via MiXCR, TCRdb re-called the reads, giving one row per CDR3 protein. The sample holds roughly 280,000 distinct CDR3 sequences, roughly 53% seen once. Sequenced: sorted CD4+, CD8+, or CD8+CD57+ T cells (not recorded which) from PBMCs. The receptors derive from a human donor with aplastic anemia.

V gene TRBV6-6 combines with J gene TRBJ2-2; possibly TRBD1 for D (8 bases). Trimming removed 6 bases at V and 2 bases at J, with 16 bases between. The CDR3 has 16 amino acids. Per the germline V gene, CDR1 is MNHNY and CDR2 is SVGAGI (reference sequence). The CDR3 spells CASRGGTGINTGELFF. In DNA, the CDR3 is TGTGCCAGCAGGGGAGGGACAGGCATAAACACCGGGGAGCTGTTTTTT.

This chain uses TRBV2 with TRBJ2-5; D gene uncertain. This CDR3 is built from 14 residues. Trimming took off 7 bases at V and 5 bases at J, with 17 bases between the two ends. Germline V lookup: CDR1 SNHLY, CDR2 FYNNEI. This CDR3 reads CASTPDILSETQYF. The CDR3 DNA reads as TGTGCCAGCACTCCTGATATTTTGTCGGAGACCCAGTACTTC.

This clonotype has just one count. The chain joins TRBV7-2 to TRBJ2-3; D perhaps matches TRBD2 (6 bases). V lost 2 bases and J 5 bases, leaving 17 bases between the germline ends. The CDR3 spans 16 residues. Per germline, CDR1 SGHTA and CDR2 FQGNSA. In nucleotides, the CDR3 is TGTGCCAGCAGCTTATTCACCCGTGGGCGGGGAGATACGCAGTATTTT. The encoded protein is CASSLFTRGRGDTQYF.

This rearrangement joins TRBV7-9 to TRBJ1-6; D is perhaps TRBD1 (6 bases). V was cut by 4 bases and J by 7 bases, with 14 bases left in between. The CDR3 is 15 residues long. Per germline, CDR1 SEHNR and CDR2 FQNEAQ (reference sequence). The CDR3: CASSSGEGGNSPLHF. DNA for the CDR3: TGTGCCAGCAGCTCTGGGGAGGGGGGAAATTCACCCCTCCACTTT.

This chain links TRBV7-2 with TRBJ2-3; D is unresolved. The CDR3 length is 11 residues. The V gene lost 7 bases and the J gene lost 9 bases, with 11 bases spanning the gap. CDR1 SGHTA and CDR2 FQGNSA come from the germline V gene. CDR3 in amino acids: CASTLLTTQYF. The CDR3 DNA is TGTGCCAGCACCCTTTTAACGACGCAGTATTTT.

This sequence joins TRBV10-3 and TRBJ1-2, with TRBD1 identical over 7 bases. The CDR3 sequence is 13 residues long. Germline assignment: CDR1 ENHRY and CDR2 SYGVKD. V lost 5 bases and J lost 6; bases outside the gene matches: 6. The CDR3 reads CAISTGVGDGYTF. The CDR3 nucleotides are TGTGCCATCAGTACAGGGGTCGGGGATGGCTACACCTTC.

J is TRBJ1-2 and V is TRBV24-1; D not certain. V was cut by 5 bases and J by 3 bases, with 6 bases left in between. The germline V gene has CDR1 KGHDR and CDR2 SFDVKD. The CDR3 is made up of 12 amino acids. CDR3 region: CATSAEHYGYTF. Here the CDR3 DNA reads TGTGCCACCAGTGCAGAGCACTATGGCTACACCTTC.

The sample holds one count of this clonotype. The rearrangement uses TRBV9 and TRBJ2-6; D is unresolved. Trimming shortened V by 0 bases and J by 0 bases, and 16 bases separated the two germline ends. CDR3 size: 19 residues. Germline V gene sequence: CDR1 SGDLS, CDR2 YYNGEE. The CDR3 DNA follows: TGTGCCAGCAGCGTAGCTATACAGACAAAGAGCTCTGGGGCCAACGTCCTGACTTTC. Amino acids: CASSVAIQTKSSGANVLTF.